One and the same sample provided the 15 T cell receptor beta chains below, sequenced in a study of blood T cell repertoires in COVID-19. The repertoire was sequenced with immunoSEQ multiplex PCR; TCRdb's copy has only in-frame clones and lacks some. The table lists 220,000 or so clones, around 86% of them singletons. The sample consisted of peripheral blood. All receptors derive from a woman aged 80 or over with COVID-19, enrolled during active disease.

The chain combines TRBV5-4 with TRBJ1-2, with a weak D call TRBD1 (6 bases). The length of the CDR3 is 12 residues. CDR1 and CDR2 (germline): SGHNT, YYREEE (reference sequence). Trimming stripped 1 base from V and 8 bases from J, with 9 bases between. The CDR3 region has the DNA TGTGCCAGCAGCTTGACAGGGAAGGGCTACACCTTC. Encoded protein: CASSLTGKGYTF.

The chain combines TRBV7-3 with TRBJ2-2, with TRBD1 as a possible D gene (5 bases). In germline, CDR1 is SGHTA, CDR2 FQGTGA. V gave up 8 bases and J gave up 0 bases, with 13 bases separating them. The CDR3 totals 15 residues. CDR3 residues: CASSRAATNTGELFF. CDR3 DNA sequence: TGTGCCAGCTCCAGGGCAGCTACGAACACCGGGGAGCTGTTTTTT.

The chain couples TRBV5-1 to TRBJ1-1, with D uncertain. Between the trimmed V and J ends, which lost 5 bases and 4 bases, there was a span of 12 bases. From germline, CDR1 is SGHRS and CDR2 YFSETQ. CDR3 length: 13 residues. CDR3 loop: CASSREVSTEAFF. As DNA, the CDR3 is TGCGCCAGCAGTAGGGAGGTCAGCACTGAAGCTTTCTTT.

The chain is built from TRBV4-1 and TRBJ1-6; 10 positions match TRBD1. The V gene end was trimmed by 4 bases and the J gene end by 14 bases; junction bases not matched to a gene: 8. CDR1 and CDR2 from the germline V gene are MGHRA and YSYEKL. This CDR3 is 14 amino acids long. The CDR3 DNA follows: TGCGCCAGCAGCCCGGGACAGGGGCAGGACACCCTCCACTTT. This sequence encodes CASSPGQGQDTLHF.

The chain joins TRBV6-2 or TRBV6-3 to TRBJ2-7; possibly TRBD2 for D (7 bases). Germline V gives CDR1 MNHEY, CDR2 SVGEGT. The V gene lost 0 bases and the J gene lost 2 bases, with 14 bases spanning the gap. The CDR3 has 16 amino acids. The CDR3 DNA reads as TGTGCCAGCAGTTACTCGTTGGGGGCGGGAGCCTACGAGCAGTACTTC. Amino acids: CASSYSLGAGAYEQYF.

The chain combines TRBV5-4 with TRBJ2-3, with 12 bases that match TRBD2. Germline lookup yields CDR1 SGHNT and CDR2 YYREEE (reference sequence). With 4 bases clipped from V and 5 bases from J, the junction kept 8 bases outside the gene matches. The CDR3 is 16 amino acids. CDR3 loop: CASSNRLAGVIDTQYF. The CDR3 DNA is TGTGCCAGCAGCAATCGACTAGCGGGAGTAATAGATACGCAGTATTTT.

The chain combines TRBV7-2 with TRBJ1-1; 9 bases line up with TRBD1. Germline lookup yields CDR1 SGHTA and CDR2 FQGNSA. Trimming at V came to 6 bases and at J to 4 bases, leaving 3 bases not matched to a gene. This CDR3 has 13 amino acids. In DNA form, the CDR3 reads TGTGCCAGCAGAACGACAGGGGGCACTGAAGCTTTCTTT. Translation gives CASRTTGGTEAFF.

The V call is TRBV10-2, the J call TRBJ2-2; tentative D call: TRBD2 (5 bases). Trimming removed 6 bases from V and 3 bases from J, with 8 bases in between. Germline CDR1 is WSHSY and CDR2 is SAAADI. CDR3 length equals 13 residues. The DNA of the CDR3 is TGCGCCAGCAGACCCGGGGACACCGGGGAGCTGTTTTTT. As protein: CASRPGDTGELFF.

This clone showed up many times. The chain uses TRBV3-1 (or the pseudogene TRBV3-2) and TRBJ2-7; D is perhaps TRBD2 (6 bases). The CDR3 covers 14 residues. With 4 bases removed from V and 5 bases from J, the gap between germline ends came to 15 bases. Germline lookup yields CDR1 LGHDT and CDR2 YNNKEL (reference sequence). The CDR3 coding sequence is TGTGCCAGCAGCCGGCGGGACGGGTGGAACGAGCAGTACTTC. Protein sequence: CASSRRDGWNEQYF.

The rearrangement joins TRBV3-1 (or the pseudogene TRBV3-2) to TRBJ2-2; TRBD2 agrees at 7 bases. Germline values: CDR1 LGHDT, CDR2 YNNKEL (reference sequence). V gave up 2 bases and J gave up 6 bases; unmatched junction bases: 3. This CDR3 region has 14 residues. The CDR3 DNA reads TGTGCCAGCAGCCAACCGGCGGGGGCCGGGGAGCTGTTTTTT. This codes for CASSQPAGAGELFF.

V usage is TRBV19 and J usage is TRBJ1-2; D remains unclear. There are 14 residues in the CDR3. Germline-derived CDR1 and CDR2 are LNHDA and SQIVND (reference sequence). Trimming removed 3 bases at V and 4 bases at J, with 12 bases between. The DNA for the CDR3 is TGTGCCAGTAGTATCCCTGACAAGATCTATGGCTACACCTTC. It specifies CASSIPDKIYGYTF. Full variable domain (outside the CDR3, taken from reference TRBV19 and TRBJ1-2): DGGITQSPKYLFRKEGQNVTLSCEQNLNHDAMYWYRQDPGQGLRLIYYSQIVNDFQKGDIAEGYSVSREKKESFPLTVTSAQKNPTAFYLCASSIPDKIYGYTFGSGTRLTVV.

The V gene is TRBV5-1, the J gene TRBJ1-2; 11 bases map to TRBD1. This CDR3 has 14 residues. V shed 6 bases and J 4 bases; nucleotides not matched to a gene: 5. Germline lookup yields CDR1 SGHRS and CDR2 YFSETQ. CDR3 residues: CASNLGTGGYGYTF. The CDR3 coding sequence is TGCGCCAGCAATCTAGGGACAGGGGGCTATGGCTACACCTTC.

The chain is built from TRBV7-2 and TRBJ1-1; 7 bases align to TRBD1. The V segment lost 5 bases and the J segment 8 bases; nucleotides outside the gene matches: 8. The CDR3 is 13 residues long. CDR1 and CDR2 (germline): SGHTA, FQGNSA. CDR3 DNA: TGTGCCAGCAGCCGGTACGGACAGGACGAAGCTTTCTTT. This translates into CASSRYGQDEAFF.

On this clone itself: Other DNA sequences in the sample encode the same CDR3. This sequence joins TRBV30 and TRBJ1-2; 7 nucleotides agree with TRBD1. V was clipped by 0 bases and J by 4 bases; unmatched bases: 2. The CDR3 is 13 residues long. Germline assignment: CDR1 GTSNPN and CDR2 SVGIG (reference sequence). The CDR3 bases are TGTGCCTGGAGTGTAAGGGACAGCTATGGCTACACCTTC. It codes for CAWSVRDSYGYTF.

The chain has TRBV3-1 (or the pseudogene TRBV3-2) and TRBJ1-2, with 8 bases identical to TRBD1. The CDR3 is 15 residues long. Trimming took 1 base from V and 2 from J; bases not matched to a gene: 3. Germline CDR1 LGHDT, CDR2 YNNKEL (reference sequence). In nucleotides, the CDR3 is TGTGCCAGCAGCCAAGGGGGACAGGAAAACTATGGCTACACCTTC. Protein product: CASSQGGQENYGYTF.